This T cell receptor (beta chain) was obtained from a study of CD8 T cells in Susac syndrome. After extraction with the RNeasy kit, 0.5 to 1 ug of the RNA was reverse transcribed using random hexamers. From the immunoSEQ multiplex PCR reads, TCRdb called clonotypes with MiXCR, one entry per CDR3 protein. This repertoire shows about 130,000 distinct CDR3 sequences, around 94% found once; its top ten account for about 0.13%. The TEMRA cells underwent FACS enrichment, while the CD8+ and CD4+ T cells underwent negative isolation. The CDR3 has 12 residues. V lost 4 bases, J lost 4 bases, and 8 bases lay in between. The germline CDR1 and CDR2 sequences are SGDLS and YYNGEE.

The sample taken for sequencing was CD4+ T cells from PBMCs. The chain is built from TRBV9 and TRBJ1-2, with D maybe TRBD1 (6 bases). This receptor was identified in a human donor with multiple sclerosis. The CDR3 reads CASSKTGYGYTF. The CDR3 nucleotides are TGTGCCAGCAGCAAGACAGGCTATGGCTACACCTTC. The complete variable domain, with remaining parts taken from reference TRBV9 and TRBJ1-2, reads DSGVTQTPKHLITATGQRVTLRCSPRSGDLSVYWYQQSLDQGLQFLIQYYNGEERAKGNILERFSAQQFPDLHSELNLSSLELGDSALYFCASSKTGYGYTFGSGTRLTVV.